This T cell receptor (beta chain) derives from a study of blood T cells in healthy people across ages. The count of this clonotype is one. Healthy Russian Caucasian donors spanned ages about 6 to 90 years. Every participating donor contributed approximately 9.5 milliliters of peripheral blood through a draw. Sample-barcoded 5' priming and a J-beta primer mix drove a second PCR of about 6 to 12 cycles. TCRdb independently ran MiXCR on the 5' RACE reads; one entry per CDR3 protein. The sample holds about 1,400,000 distinct CDR3 sequences; approximately 59% are singletons and the top ten take 6.5% to 8.5%. The sample comprised blood. This receptor was identified in a man aged 18 to 30 in good health.

DNA of the CDR3: TGCAGTGCTAGAGTAACCACTGACAGGGGAGAGCAGTACTTC. Translated, it gives CSARVTTDRGEQYF. The V call is TRBV20-1, the J call TRBJ2-4, with 8 nucleotides matching TRBD1. Per the germline V gene, CDR1 is DFQATT and CDR2 is SNEGSKA (reference sequence). The V gene end was trimmed by 1 base and the J gene end by 13 bases; junction bases not matched to a gene: 12. CDR3 length: 14 residues.